The 16 T cell receptor beta chains presented below share a single source sample, sequenced in a study of blood T cells in healthy people across ages. PCR was performed a second time for roughly 7 to 11 cycles using a sample-barcoded 5' primer and a J-beta primer mix. From the 5' RACE reads, TCRdb called clonotypes with MiXCR, one entry per CDR3 protein. Found here are 700,000 to 850,000 distinct CDR3 sequences, about 53% of them singletons; the top ten hold roughly 37%. The sample taken for sequencing was blood. The receptor set was obtained from a man older than 75 in good health.

The J gene is TRBJ2-7, the V gene TRBV11-2, with 7 bases that match TRBD2. The CDR3 contains 14 residues. Trimming at V came to 4 bases and at J to 2 bases, leaving 5 bases not matched to a gene. CDR1 is SGHAT and CDR2 is FQNNGV in the germline V gene. CDR3 coding DNA: TGTGCCAGCAGCTGGACTAGTGTCGCCTACGAGCAGTACTTC. Protein sequence: CASSWTSVAYEQYF.

This chain links TRBV5-1 with TRBJ2-1, with a possible D match to TRBD2 (5 bases). CDR3 length: 14 amino acids. Deletions cut 2 bases from V and 5 bases from J, with 11 bases between. Germline assignment: CDR1 SGHRS and CDR2 YFSETQ. DNA of the CDR3: TGCGCCAGCAGCTTTTTATTCGGGGACAATGAGCAGTTCTTC. It translates to CASSFLFGDNEQFF.

The CDR3 protein is CASSLAGTGNTEAFF. DNA of the CDR3: TGCGCCAGCAGCTTGGCCGGGACAGGGAACACTGAAGCTTTCTTT. J is TRBJ1-1 and V is TRBV5-1; 8 nucleotides agree with TRBD1. V shed 0 bases, J shed 1 base, and the junction held 2 bases outside the gene matches. Germline loops: CDR1 SGHRS, CDR2 YFSETQ. The CDR3 sequence is 15 residues long.

The chain links TRBV20-1 to TRBJ1-5; 9 nucleotides align to TRBD1. The CDR3 runs 12 residues. From germline, CDR1 is DFQATT and CDR2 SNEGSKA (reference sequence). The J segment lost 6 bases and the V segment lost 4 bases, leaving 1 base of the junction unmatched. The CDR3 DNA follows: TGCAGTGCTACGACAGGGGGTCAGCCCCAGCATTTT. Amino acids: CSATTGGQPQHF.

The chain is built from TRBV20-1 and TRBJ2-3, with a possible D match to TRBD2 (6 bases). The V gene lost 1 base and the J gene lost 14 bases, with 22 bases spanning the gap. CDR3 length equals 14 residues. Germline V gene sequence: CDR1 DFQATT, CDR2 SNEGSKA (reference sequence). The chain's CDR3 is CSARARGGTRYAYF. The CDR3 coding sequence is TGCAGTGCTAGAGCTCGGGGCGGGACCAGATACGCGTATTTT.

This clonotype was detected a few times. The chain links TRBV29-1 to TRBJ2-5, with TRBD2 matching over 7 bases. J gave up 11 bases and V 4 bases, and 13 bases lay outside the gene matches. This CDR3 has 13 residues. CDR1 is SQVTM and CDR2 is ANQGSEA in the germline V gene. The CDR3 loop is CSVGGLRRDEQYF. CDR3 nucleotide sequence: TGCAGCGTTGGGGGACTACGTCGGGATGAGCAGTACTTC. The entire variable domain, with the rest obtained from reference TRBV29-1 and TRBJ2-5, is as follows: SAVISQKPSRDICQRGTSLTIQCQVDSQVTMMFWYRQQPGQSLTLIATANQGSEATYESGFVIDKFPISRPNLTFSTLTVSNMSPEDSSIYLCSVGGLRRDEQYFGPGTRLLVL.

This sequence joins TRBV29-1 and TRBJ2-3; a weak D match, TRBD1 (5 bases). The CDR3 covers 11 residues. Germline lookup yields CDR1 SQVTM and CDR2 ANQGSEA. Trimming removed 4 bases at V and 14 bases at J, with 16 bases between. CDR3 DNA: TGCAGCGTTGCCAGGGTAGGAGACGCGTATTTT. Translating it yields CSVARVGDAYF.

The rearrangement uses TRBV11-1 and TRBJ1-1; D unresolved. V lost 1 base, J lost 4 bases, and 7 bases lay in between. The CDR3 length is 13 residues. Germline V gene data show CDR1 as SGHAT and CDR2 as FQDESV (reference sequence). CDR3 nucleotide sequence: TGTGCCAGCAGCTTAGTCCTGGGCACTGAAGCTTTCTTT. Protein product: CASSLVLGTEAFF.

The chain has TRBV28 and TRBJ2-5; D uncertain. The CDR3 has 14 amino acids. The germline V gene encodes CDR1 MDHEN and CDR2 SYDVKM. Between the trimmed V and J ends, which lost 5 bases and 4 bases, there was a span of 14 bases. The CDR3 nucleotides are TGTGCCAGCAGTCGGCGCCTAGGGTTAGAGACCCAGTACTTC. It yields the protein CASSRRLGLETQYF.

The chain has TRBV20-1 and TRBJ2-4, with TRBD2 identical over 10 bases. The CDR3 has 15 amino acids. The ends lost 0 bases at V and 13 bases at J; junction bases unmatched: 12. Per the germline V gene, CDR1 is DFQATT and CDR2 is SNEGSKA (reference sequence). CDR3 loop: CSARDAGGLAFEQYF. Here the CDR3 DNA reads TGCAGTGCTAGAGACGCCGGGGGACTAGCGTTTGAGCAGTACTTC.

This clonotype appeared a few times. This sequence joins TRBV27 and TRBJ2-4, with TRBD2 as a possible D gene (5 bases). The DNA end favors TRBJ2-7, so the J call may be wrong. The CDR3 totals 14 residues. From germline, CDR1 is MNHEY and CDR2 SMNVEV (reference sequence). Written as DNA, the CDR3 is TGTGCCAGCAAGGTCGGGATAGAAGGCTACGAGCAGTACTTC. Its translation is CASKVGIEGYEQYF.

The chain recombines TRBV20-1 with TRBJ2-1; 8 nucleotides line up with TRBD1. Germline lookup yields CDR1 DFQATT and CDR2 SNEGSKA (reference sequence). With V trimmed by 1 base and J by 4 bases, 6 bases remained unmatched. CDR3 size: 15 residues. The CDR3 here is CSARVRQGRYNEQFF. CDR3 DNA: TGCAGTGCTAGAGTTCGACAGGGGCGTTACAATGAGCAGTTCTTC.

V is TRBV28 and J is TRBJ2-7, with D perhaps matching TRBD1 (5 bases). V was cut by 6 bases and J by 5 bases, with 14 bases left in between. The germline CDR1 and CDR2 sequences are MDHEN and SYDVKM. This CDR3 contains 13 residues. The CDR3 region has the DNA TGTGCCAGCAGCCAAGACAGATACCACGAGCAGTACTTC. This sequence encodes CASSQDRYHEQYF.

The rearrangement joins TRBV19 to TRBJ2-1, with 8 nucleotides matching TRBD2. After removal of 0 bases from V and 2 bases from J, the junction contained 9 bases not matched to a gene. This CDR3 has 18 amino acids. CDR1 is LNHDA, CDR2 SQIVND, per germline (reference sequence). The CDR3: CASSIELRTSRTYNEQFF. Written as DNA, the CDR3 is TGTGCCAGTAGTATAGAACTTCGGACTAGCCGGACCTACAATGAGCAGTTCTTC.

This rearrangement joins TRBV12-3 or TRBV12-4 to TRBJ1-1; perhaps TRBD1 as D (5 bases). The germline V and J ends were trimmed by 2 bases and 3 bases, with 13 bases remaining between them. The CDR3 is 15 amino acids. The CDR3 DNA is TGTGCCAGCAGTTTAAGTCCAGGGAGGGACACTGAAGCTTTCTTT. It specifies CASSLSPGRDTEAFF.

The V gene is TRBV21-1, the J gene TRBJ2-1; the DNA was not used to check the table's D call, TRBD2. TRBV21-1 is labeled a pseudogene. The CDR3 consists of 15 residues. The CDR3 here is CASSLPQGGDNEQFF. The DNA of the CDR3 is TGTGCCAGCAGTCTCCCCCAGGGAGGGGACAATGAGCAGTTCTTC.